The clone carrying this TCR beta chain showed up just a few times. This record comes from a study of blood T cell repertoires in COVID-19. In the study overall: The United States, Italy and Spain were the sources of the acute and convalescent COVID-19 samples. PBMCs, B-cell-depleted T cells, or T cells were the source of the cDNA or gDNA that made up the material.

Under the authors' procedure: Quantification of nucleated cells was approximated via reference gene primer amplification. Profiling relied on immunoSEQ multiplex PCR, and the TCRdb table lists in-frame clones only, not all of them. V and J calls and clone size are those listed in that table; D and trimming were worked out from the DNA. The data hold 310,000 or so clones, with roughly 87% observed a single time. This TCR was sampled from a woman aged 45-65 years who had recovered from COVID-19. The sample was peripheral blood.

The CDR3 loop is CASWAGGSNTEAFF. CDR3 DNA: TGTGCCAGCTGGGCAGGGGGGTCAAACACTGAAGCTTTCTTT. The chain combines TRBV7-9 with TRBJ1-1; 7 bases line up with TRBD1. Germline V CDR1 and CDR2: SEHNR, FQNEAQ (reference sequence). The CDR3 runs 14 residues. Trimming cost V 8 bases and J 2 bases; bases outside gene matches: 8. The full variable domain, rest sourced from reference TRBV7-9 and TRBJ1-1, is DTGVSQNPRHKITKRGQNVTFRCDPISEHNRLYWYRQTLGQGPEFLTYFQNEAQLEKSRLLSDRFSAERPKGSFSTLEIQRTEQGDSAMYLCASWAGGSNTEAFFGQGTRLTVV.